This TCR beta chain emerged from a study of read filtering for tumor transcriptome and immune sequencing. From roughly 390 ng of RNA, a library with molecular barcoded alpha/delta and beta/gamma adaptors was made. One entry per CDR3 protein, called by TCRdb with MiXCR from the reads. The profile covers more than 100,000 distinct CDR3 sequences, with over 10% appearing a single time and around 10% taken by the ten largest. A single count supports this clonotype. Mismatch with germline at one junction end may stem from a read error. Bone marrow was sampled from every patient at the time of active disease. The CDR3 runs to 15 residues. CDR1 is SGHTA and CDR2 is FQGTGA in the germline V gene.

Sequencing was carried out using a population of CD138-negative cells sorted from bone marrow. The sequence was collected from a donor at least 40 years old with multiple myeloma. The chain links TRBV7-3 to TRBJ2-1; 9 positions match TRBD2. The CDR3 protein is CASSYISGGLNEKYF. The CDR3 DNA is TGTGCCAGCAGCTATATTAGCGGGGGTCTAAACGAGAAGTACTTC.